This T cell receptor (beta chain) was documented in a study of identical twins' blood T cells. TCRdb independently ran MiXCR on the 5' RACE reads; one entry per CDR3 protein. The data hold 350,000 to 450,000 distinct CDR3 sequences, with roughly 30% observed a single time. The germline gives CDR1 SGHDT, CDR2 YYEEEE. The V and J ends lost 0 bases and 2 bases respectively, with 9 bases between them. The CDR3 totals 15 residues. Study-wide results and limits: V gene usage reportedly matched far better within twin pairs than unrelated donors.

A remark on this clonotype: Its specificity is unknown.

Sequenced material: PBMCs. The receptor was derived from a woman aged 18-49 years in good health. The V call is TRBV5-6, the J call TRBJ1-5; the D gene is possibly TRBD1 (5 bases). The CDR3 reads CASSLGQKRNQPQHF. The CDR3, as DNA: TGTGCCAGCAGCTTGGGACAGAAACGCAATCAGCCCCAGCATTTT. The variable domain in full, completed from reference TRBV5-6 and TRBJ1-5, reads DAGVTQSPTHLIKTRGQQVTLRCSPKSGHDTVSWYQQALGQGPQFIFQYYEEEERQRGNFPDRFSGHQFPNYSSELNVNALLLGDSALYLCASSLGQKRNQPQHFGDGTRLSIL.